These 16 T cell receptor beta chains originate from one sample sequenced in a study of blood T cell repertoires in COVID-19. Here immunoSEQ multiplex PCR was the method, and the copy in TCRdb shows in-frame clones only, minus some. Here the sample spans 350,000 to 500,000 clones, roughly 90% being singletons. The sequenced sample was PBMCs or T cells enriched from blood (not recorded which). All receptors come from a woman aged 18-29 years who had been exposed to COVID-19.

CDR3 protein: CASSGGSRYNEQFF. CDR3 in DNA: TGCGCCAGCAGTGGGGGGAGCCGATACAATGAGCAGTTCTTC. The V and J genes are TRBV5-1 and TRBJ2-1; D possibly corresponds to TRBD2 (6 bases). Germline loops: CDR1 SGHRS, CDR2 YFSETQ. This CDR3 has 14 amino acids. Trimming took 5 bases from V and 4 from J, leaving 13 bases between them.

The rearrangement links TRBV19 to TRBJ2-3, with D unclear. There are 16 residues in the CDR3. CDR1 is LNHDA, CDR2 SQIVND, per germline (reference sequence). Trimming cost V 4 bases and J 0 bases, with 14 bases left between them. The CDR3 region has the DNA TGTGCCAGTAGTACCCAACCCGGGTTTAGCACAGATACGCAGTATTTT. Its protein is CASSTQPGFSTDTQYF.

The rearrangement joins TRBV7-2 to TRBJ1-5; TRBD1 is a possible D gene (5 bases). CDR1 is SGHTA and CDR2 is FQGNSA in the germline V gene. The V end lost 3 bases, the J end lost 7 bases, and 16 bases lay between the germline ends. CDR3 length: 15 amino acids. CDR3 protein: CASSLRAGMEQPQHF. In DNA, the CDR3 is TGTGCCAGCAGCTTGCGAGCAGGGATGGAGCAGCCCCAGCATTTT.

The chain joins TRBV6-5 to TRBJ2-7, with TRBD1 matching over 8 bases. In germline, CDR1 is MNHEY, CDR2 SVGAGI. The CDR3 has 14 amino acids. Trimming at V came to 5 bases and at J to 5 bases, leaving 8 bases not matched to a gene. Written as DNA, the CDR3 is TGTGCCAGCAGTAGGGGACAGGTCTTCAACGAGCAGTACTTC. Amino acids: CASSRGQVFNEQYF.

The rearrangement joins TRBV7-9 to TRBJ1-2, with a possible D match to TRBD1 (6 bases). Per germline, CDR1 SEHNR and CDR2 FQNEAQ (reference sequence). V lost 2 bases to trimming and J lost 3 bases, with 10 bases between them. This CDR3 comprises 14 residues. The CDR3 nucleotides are TGTGCCAGCAGCTTAAAGTCAGGGGACTATGGCTACACCTTC. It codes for CASSLKSGDYGYTF.

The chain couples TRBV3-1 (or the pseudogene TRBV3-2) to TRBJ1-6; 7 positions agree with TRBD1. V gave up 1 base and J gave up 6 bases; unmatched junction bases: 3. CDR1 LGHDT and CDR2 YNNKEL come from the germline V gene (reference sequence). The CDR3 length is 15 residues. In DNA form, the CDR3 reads TGTGCCAGCAGCCAAGTACCAGGGGGTAATTCACCCCTCCACTTT. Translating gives CASSQVPGGNSPLHF.

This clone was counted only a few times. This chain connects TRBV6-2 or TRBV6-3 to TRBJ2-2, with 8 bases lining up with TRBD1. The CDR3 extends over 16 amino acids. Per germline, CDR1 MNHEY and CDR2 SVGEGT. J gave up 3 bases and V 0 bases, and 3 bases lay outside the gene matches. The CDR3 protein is CASSYSIQGDTGELFF. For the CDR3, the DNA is TGTGCCAGCAGTTACTCGATACAGGGGGACACCGGGGAGCTGTTTTTT.

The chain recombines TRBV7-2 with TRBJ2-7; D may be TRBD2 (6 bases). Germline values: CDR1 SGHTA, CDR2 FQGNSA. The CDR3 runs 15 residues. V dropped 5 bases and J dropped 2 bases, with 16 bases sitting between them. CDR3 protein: CASSISAGSTYEQYF. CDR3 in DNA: TGTGCCAGCAGCATATCCGCGGGATCCACCTACGAGCAGTACTTC.

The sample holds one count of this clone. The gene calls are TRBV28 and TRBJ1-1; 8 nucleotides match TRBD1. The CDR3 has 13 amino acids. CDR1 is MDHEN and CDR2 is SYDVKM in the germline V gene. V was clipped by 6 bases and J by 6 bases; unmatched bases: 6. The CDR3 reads CASRITGGAEAFF. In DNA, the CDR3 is TGTGCCAGCAGAATTACAGGGGGGGCTGAAGCTTTCTTT.

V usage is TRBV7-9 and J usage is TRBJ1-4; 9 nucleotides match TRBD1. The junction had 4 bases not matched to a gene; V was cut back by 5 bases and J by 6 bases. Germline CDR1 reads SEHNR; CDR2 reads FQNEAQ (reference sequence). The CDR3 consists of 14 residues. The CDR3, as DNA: TGTGCCAGCAGCCAACAGGGGGCGGATGAAAAACTGTTTTTT. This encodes CASSQQGADEKLFF.

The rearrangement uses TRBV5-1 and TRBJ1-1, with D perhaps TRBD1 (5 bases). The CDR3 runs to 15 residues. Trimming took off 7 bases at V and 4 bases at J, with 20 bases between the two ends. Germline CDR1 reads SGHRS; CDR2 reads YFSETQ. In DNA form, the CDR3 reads TGCGCCAGCTCCACTGGGAACGGGGGAGGCACTGAAGCTTTCTTT. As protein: CASSTGNGGGTEAFF.

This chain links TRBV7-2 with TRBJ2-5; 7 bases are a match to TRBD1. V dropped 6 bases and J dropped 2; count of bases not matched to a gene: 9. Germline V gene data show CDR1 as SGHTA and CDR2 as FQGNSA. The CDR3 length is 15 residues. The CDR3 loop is CASSPTGLLQETQYF. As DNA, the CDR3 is TGTGCCAGCAGTCCGACAGGGTTGTTACAAGAGACCCAGTACTTC. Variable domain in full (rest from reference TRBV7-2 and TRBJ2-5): GAGVSQSPSNKVTEKGKDVELRCDPISGHTALYWYRQSLGQGLEFLIYFQGNSAPDKSGLPSDRFSAERTGGSVSTLTIQRTQQEDSAVYLCASSPTGLLQETQYFGPGTRLLVL.

The CDR3 reads CASSRLATNEKLFF. For the CDR3, the DNA is TGTGCCAGTAGTCGACTAGCAACTAATGAAAAACTGTTTTTT. V and J are TRBV19 and TRBJ1-4, with D unresolved. In germline, CDR1 is LNHDA, CDR2 SQIVND (reference sequence). This CDR3 is 14 amino acids long. V dropped 5 bases and J dropped 0 bases, with 7 bases sitting between them.

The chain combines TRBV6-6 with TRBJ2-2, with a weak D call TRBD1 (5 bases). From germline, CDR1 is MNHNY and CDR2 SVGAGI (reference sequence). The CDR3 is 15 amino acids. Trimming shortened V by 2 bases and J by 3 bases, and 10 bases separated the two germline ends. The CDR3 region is CASSYGRAYTGELFF. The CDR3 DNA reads TGTGCCAGCAGTTACGGCAGGGCATACACCGGGGAGCTGTTTTTT.

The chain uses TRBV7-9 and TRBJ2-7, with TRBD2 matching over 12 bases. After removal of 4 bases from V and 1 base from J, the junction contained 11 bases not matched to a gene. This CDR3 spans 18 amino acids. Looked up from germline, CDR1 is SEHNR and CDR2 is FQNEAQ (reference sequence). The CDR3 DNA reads TGTGCCAGCAGCTGGGGGAACGATGGACTAGCGGGATCCTACGAGCAGTACTTC. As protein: CASSWGNDGLAGSYEQYF.

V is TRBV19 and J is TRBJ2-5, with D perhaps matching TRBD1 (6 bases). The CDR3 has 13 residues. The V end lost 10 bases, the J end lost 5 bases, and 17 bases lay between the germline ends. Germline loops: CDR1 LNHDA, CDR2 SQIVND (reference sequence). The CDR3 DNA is TGTGCCACCTCACAGGGTATGTGGGAGACCCAGTACTTC. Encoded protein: CATSQGMWETQYF.